These 4 T cell receptor beta chains were all obtained from the same sample, sequenced in a study of cytomegalovirus exposure and HLA in healthy donors. PCR involved 60 Vbeta and 13 Jbeta primers. The protocol was immunoSEQ multiplex PCR, while the TCRdb copy is restricted to in-frame clones and leaves out a portion. In the table there are fewer than 300,000 clones, around 80% of which are singletons. The sample comprised PBMCs. These receptors came from a girl between 2 and 10 years old in good health and CMV-seronegative.

This clone was seen a single time. The chain couples TRBV4-2 to TRBJ2-5; 7 nucleotides line up with TRBD1. Losses at the gene ends were 2 bases for V and 3 bases for J; bases not matched to a gene: 9. The CDR3 extends over 16 amino acids. Germline V lookup: CDR1 LGHNA, CDR2 YNFKEQ. For the CDR3, the DNA is TGTGCCAGCAGCCAACCGTCCGGGACAGTAGAAGAGACCCAGTACTTC. It yields the protein CASSQPSGTVEETQYF.

This clone appeared a few times. The genes are TRBV19 and TRBJ1-5; a possible D gene is TRBD1 (5 bases). The CDR3 totals 15 residues. Trimming pared 6 bases from V and 2 bases from J, leaving 14 bases between. Germline loops: CDR1 LNHDA, CDR2 SQIVND (reference sequence). CDR3 loop: CASRYSGRGNQPQHF. CDR3 nucleotide sequence: TGTGCCAGTAGGTATTCCGGCAGGGGCAATCAGCCCCAGCATTTT.

The rearrangement links TRBV5-1 to TRBJ1-2; 8 bases map to TRBD1. CDR1 is SGHRS, CDR2 YFSETQ, per germline. With V trimmed by 5 bases and J by 2 bases, 11 bases remained unmatched. The length of the CDR3 is 16 residues. CDR3 sequence (DNA): TGCGCCAGCAGGGCGCACTTGACAGGGGTCAACTATGGCTACACCTTC. It translates to CASRAHLTGVNYGYTF.

V is TRBV7-9 and J is TRBJ2-3, with 11 bases identical to TRBD2. The CDR3 is made up of 19 amino acids. The ends lost 5 bases at V and 2 bases at J; junction bases unmatched: 15. The germline V gene encodes CDR1 SEHNR and CDR2 FQNEAQ (reference sequence). The CDR3 coding sequence is TGTGCCAGCAGCCCTCGAGACACTAGCGGGAGTAATCCCACAGATACGCAGTATTTT. It encodes CASSPRDTSGSNPTDTQYF. The full variable domain, in which reference TRBV7-9 and TRBJ2-3 provide the parts outside the CDR3, is DTGVSQNPRHKITKRGQNVTFRCDPISEHNRLYWYRQTLGQGPEFLTYFQNEAQLEKSRLLSDRFSAERPKGSFSTLEIQRTEQGDSAMYLCASSPRDTSGSNPTDTQYFGPGTRLTVL.